These 31 T cell receptor beta chains were sequenced from one sample in a study of Graves' ophthalmopathy and Graves' hyperthyroidism. For repertoire sequencing, the TCR beta CDR3 regions were amplified from RNA transcripts. Investigators did first-round RT-PCR with HTBI primers, then second-round multiplex PCR. TCRdb re-called the multiplex PCR reads with MiXCR, one entry per CDR3 protein. The sample has about 220,000 distinct CDR3 sequences, 20% to 25% seen once. The sequencing sample was made of peripheral blood. The receptors were gathered from a woman in her fifties or sixties with Graves' ophthalmopathy.

In its sample, this clonotype was seen many times. This chain uses TRBV12-3 or TRBV12-4 with TRBJ2-1; 8 bases map to TRBD2. The CDR3 is 16 residues long. V shed 0 bases and J 9 bases; nucleotides not matched to a gene: 10. The CDR3 DNA sequence: TGTGCCAGCAGTTTAGCGTCCGGGACTAGGGGAGGTGAGCAGTTCTTC. Protein product: CASSLASGTRGGEQFF.

The chain recombines TRBV5-1 with TRBJ2-7, with a possible D match to TRBD2 (6 bases). Per the germline V gene, CDR1 is SGHRS and CDR2 is YFSETQ. Deletions cut 7 bases from V and 3 bases from J, with 17 bases between. The length of the CDR3 is 14 residues. CDR3 residues: CASGWGGDGYEQYF. In DNA, the CDR3 is TGCGCCAGCGGGTGGGGAGGAGACGGCTACGAGCAGTACTTC.

This clonotype has ten or more counts. The gene calls are TRBV28 and TRBJ1-1; D unclear. Germline CDR1 is MDHEN and CDR2 is SYDVKM. V lost 4 bases, J lost 5 bases, and 26 bases lay in between. CDR3 length equals 18 residues. The DNA of the CDR3 is TGTGCCAGCAGTTCCGCCCGGGATAGGCGGGCGTCGGAAACTGAAGCTTTCTTT. This codes for CASSSARDRRASETEAFF.

The sample holds many counts of this clonotype. J is TRBJ1-6 and V is TRBV7-3; D unclear. Trimming took 7 bases from V and 6 from J, leaving 16 bases between them. Germline V gives CDR1 SGHTA, CDR2 FQGTGA. The CDR3 totals 15 residues. This CDR3 reads CASTSDPNSNSPLHF. The CDR3 coding sequence is TGTGCCAGCACCTCAGACCCGAACAGTAATTCACCCCTCCACTTT.

This clonotype occurred many times. The rearrangement uses TRBV3-1 and TRBJ2-7; D ambiguous. CDR1 is LGHDT and CDR2 is YNNKEL in the germline V gene (reference sequence). Between the trimmed V and J ends, which lost 7 bases and 0 bases, there was a span of 16 bases. The CDR3 loop spans 15 amino acids. The CDR3 DNA reads as TGTGCCAGCACAATGTCGGTTGGGCTCTCCTACGAGCAGTACTTC. Translating it yields CASTMSVGLSYEQYF.

In its sample, this clonotype was seen many times. The genes are TRBV30 and TRBJ2-5, with 15 nucleotides matching TRBD2. Germline trimming cut 5 bases from V and 5 bases from J; bases unmatched to any gene: 3. CDR3 length: 14 residues. Germline CDR1 GTSNPN, CDR2 SVGIG (reference sequence). CDR3 protein: CAWGLAGGPETQYF. In nucleotides, the CDR3 is TGTGCCTGGGGACTAGCGGGAGGGCCCGAGACCCAGTACTTC.

The chain has TRBV6-1 and TRBJ1-5; D not resolved. There are 14 residues in the CDR3. The V gene's germline CDR1 is MNHNS and CDR2 SASEGT. V was pared by 6 bases and J by 5 bases, with 14 bases between. CDR3 DNA sequence: TGTGCCAGCAGCATGGCAGGCTTTGATCAGCCCCAGCATTTT. This encodes CASSMAGFDQPQHF.

This chain links TRBV28 with TRBJ1-1; D remains ambiguous. The CDR3 has 14 amino acids. V lost 2 bases and J 4 bases, leaving 11 bases between the germline ends. Germline CDR1 MDHEN, CDR2 SYDVKM. DNA of the CDR3: TGTGCCAGCAGTTTAATTAGGGAGCGCACTGAAGCTTTCTTT. It codes for CASSLIRERTEAFF.

This clonotype occurred many times. The V call is TRBV2, the J call TRBJ1-1, with 9 nucleotides matching TRBD1. Losses at the gene ends were 8 bases for V and 6 bases for J; bases not matched to a gene: 16. The CDR3 covers 16 residues. Germline loops: CDR1 SNHLY, CDR2 FYNNEI. The CDR3 nucleotides are TGTGCCAGCCGGGGGGGCCCCGGGACAGGGATTCCTGAAGCTTTCTTT. This encodes CASRGGPGTGIPEAFF.

This clonotype showed up many times. The chain has TRBV6-2 or TRBV6-3 and TRBJ2-7; 8 nucleotides match TRBD2. Germline values: CDR1 MNHEY, CDR2 SVGEGT. V was pared by 5 bases and J by 3 bases, with 9 bases of the junction left unmatched. The length of the CDR3 is 15 residues. The CDR3 spells CASSELAGSLYEQYF. As DNA, the CDR3 is TGTGCCAGCAGTGAGCTAGCGGGTTCACTCTACGAGCAGTACTTC.

In its sample, this clonotype was seen many times. The rearrangement uses TRBV27 and TRBJ1-1; a weak D match, TRBD1 (5 bases). V lost 6 bases to trimming and J lost 2 bases, with 16 bases between them. This CDR3 is built from 15 residues. Germline loops: CDR1 MNHEY, CDR2 SMNVEV (reference sequence). Written as DNA, the CDR3 is TGTGCCAGCAGGGCCACTGGGACGGCTAACACTGAAGCTTTCTTT. This encodes CASRATGTANTEAFF.

This clonotype appeared many times. The rearrangement joins TRBV30 to TRBJ2-2; 12 bases agree with TRBD2. Trimming at V came to 0 bases and at J to 5 bases, leaving 1 base not matched to a gene. Germline V gives CDR1 GTSNPN, CDR2 SVGIG (reference sequence). The length of the CDR3 is 15 residues. In DNA, the CDR3 is TGTGCCTGGAGTGTCGGACTAGCGGGAACCGGGGAGCTGTTTTTT. Protein product: CAWSVGLAGTGELFF.

This clonotype was seen many times. V is TRBV7-2 and J is TRBJ2-3, with 10 bases fitting TRBD1. With 5 bases clipped from V and 2 bases from J, the junction kept 7 bases outside the gene matches. This CDR3 is built from 16 residues. Germline CDR1 and CDR2: SGHTA and FQGNSA. CDR3 loop: CASSTPTGGFTDTQYF. CDR3 in DNA: TGTGCCAGCAGCACCCCGACAGGGGGCTTCACAGATACGCAGTATTTT.

This clonotype showed up just a few times. The rearrangement joins TRBV7-8 to TRBJ1-6, with D possibly matching TRBD1 (5 bases). This CDR3 is 17 amino acids long. V lost 0 bases and J lost 11, with 20 bases in between. Germline V gene lookup returns CDR1 SGHVS and CDR2 FQNEAQ. CDR3 sequence reads: CASSLAYTGTAPTPLHF. As DNA, the CDR3 is TGTGCCAGCAGCTTAGCCTACACCGGGACGGCCCCTACACCCCTCCACTTT.

This clonotype was recorded at least ten times. The genes are TRBV27 and TRBJ2-7; 7 nucleotides align to TRBD1. There are 18 residues in the CDR3. The junction had 13 bases not matched to a gene; V was cut back by 0 bases and J by 2 bases. Germline CDR1 is MNHEY and CDR2 is SMNVEV (reference sequence). The CDR3 sequence: CASSLSGRRTGSAYEQYF. The CDR3 coding sequence is TGTGCCAGCAGTTTATCGGGTAGGAGGACAGGAAGCGCCTACGAGCAGTACTTC.

There are many counts of this clonotype. This chain connects TRBV6-2 or TRBV6-3 to TRBJ2-7; 7 bases are shared with TRBD2. Germline values: CDR1 MNHEY, CDR2 SVGEGT. Unmatched junction bases numbered 6, after V lost 3 bases and J lost 1 base. CDR3 size: 15 residues. DNA of the CDR3: TGTGCCAGCAGTTATGGGGCTAGCGGTTCCTACGAGCAGTACTTC. It codes for CASSYGASGSYEQYF.

The rearrangement links TRBV6-1 to TRBJ1-1, with 7 nucleotides matching TRBD1. Germline lookup yields CDR1 MNHNS and CDR2 SASEGT. Trimming cost V 8 bases and J 2 bases; bases outside gene matches: 8. The CDR3 length is 14 residues. CDR3 bases: TGTGCCAGCGAGACGGGACAGATTAACACTGAAGCTTTCTTT. Translation gives CASETGQINTEAFF.

This clonotype was counted ten times or more. The chain carries TRBV7-2 and TRBJ2-7, with D tentatively TRBD1 (5 bases). Per germline, CDR1 SGHTA and CDR2 FQGNSA. The CDR3 contains 14 residues. The V gene lost 5 bases and the J gene lost 3 bases, with 14 bases spanning the gap. The DNA for the CDR3 is TGTGCCAGCAGCCCATCGACAGACCACTACGAGCAGTACTTC. It encodes CASSPSTDHYEQYF. Filled out from reference TRBV7-2 and TRBJ2-7, the complete variable domain reads GAGVSQSPSNKVTEKGKDVELRCDPISGHTALYWYRQSLGQGLEFLIYFQGNSAPDKSGLPSDRFSAERTGGSVSTLTIQRTQQEDSAVYLCASSPSTDHYEQYFGPGTRLTVT.

The gene calls are TRBV7-8 and TRBJ2-7; TRBD1 matches 11 bases. The CDR3 is made up of 18 amino acids. Germline trimming cut 7 bases from V and 3 bases from J; bases unmatched to any gene: 17. The germline V gene has CDR1 SGHVS and CDR2 FQNEAQ. The CDR3 DNA reads TGTGCCAGCATCAAAAATGTAGGACAGGGGGCGTATTTCTACGAGCAGTACTTC. It specifies CASIKNVGQGAYFYEQYF.

This clonotype was seen ten or more times. J is TRBJ2-5 and V is TRBV11-2; TRBD1 or TRBD2 may be the D gene (5 bases each). Germline V gene lookup returns CDR1 SGHAT and CDR2 FQNNGV. The CDR3 sequence is 15 residues long. V lost 5 bases and J lost 2, with 15 bases in between. CDR3: CASSPGTAKQETQYF. The CDR3 nucleotides are TGTGCCAGCAGCCCTGGGACCGCTAAACAAGAGACCCAGTACTTC.

The sample holds many counts of this clonotype. The chain couples TRBV14 to TRBJ1-6, with D hard to call. Between the trimmed V and J ends, which lost 1 base and 9 bases, there was a span of 4 bases. The length of the CDR3 is 12 residues. Germline CDR1 SGHDN, CDR2 FVKESK. The DNA for the CDR3 is TGTGCCAGCAGCCAAGCAGCTTCACCCCTCCACTTT. Translation: CASSQAASPLHF. The full variable domain, with the rest looked up from reference TRBV14 and TRBJ1-6, is EAGVTQFPSHSVIEKGQTVTLRCDPISGHDNLYWYRRVMGKEIKFLLHFVKESKQDESGMPNNRFLAERTGGTYSTLKVQPAELEDSGVYFCASSQAASPLHFGNGTRLTVT.

The chain couples TRBV2 to TRBJ1-1, with D perhaps matching TRBD1 (6 bases). The CDR3 is made up of 14 amino acids. With 4 bases removed from V and 6 bases from J, the gap between germline ends came to 15 bases. The germline CDR1 and CDR2 sequences are SNHLY and FYNNEI. CDR3 DNA: TGTGCCAGCAGTGCATTGAGGGGGGACGCTGAAGCTTTCTTT. Translation: CASSALRGDAEAFF.

The rearrangement joins TRBV7-2 to TRBJ1-5; weak D call: TRBD1 (6 bases). The V end was cut by 5 bases, the J end by 7 bases, with 18 bases between. Germline loops: CDR1 SGHTA, CDR2 FQGNSA. The CDR3 runs to 15 residues. CDR3 nucleotide sequence: TGTGCCAGCAGCAATCAACAGGGAGCCTGGCAGCCCCAGCATTTT. Translation gives CASSNQQGAWQPQHF. Variable domain in full (rest from reference TRBV7-2 and TRBJ1-5): GAGVSQSPSNKVTEKGKDVELRCDPISGHTALYWYRQSLGQGLEFLIYFQGNSAPDKSGLPSDRFSAERTGGSVSTLTIQRTQQEDSAVYLCASSNQQGAWQPQHFGDGTRLSIL.

The chain carries TRBV20-1 and TRBJ2-7, with 7 bases fitting TRBD2. The J segment lost 3 bases and the V segment lost 1 base, leaving 6 bases of the junction unmatched. The CDR3 totals 14 residues. Germline CDR1 reads DFQATT; CDR2 reads SNEGSKA (reference sequence). The CDR3 nucleotides read TGCAGTGCTAGAGCTCTAGCGGAGGACTACGAGCAGTACTTC. Its translation: CSARALAEDYEQYF.

This clonotype was seen many times. This chain uses TRBV20-1 with TRBJ2-5; no reliable D call. Per germline, CDR1 DFQATT and CDR2 SNEGSKA (reference sequence). The length of the CDR3 is 14 residues. Between the trimmed V and J ends, which lost 3 bases and 0 bases, there was a span of 11 bases. The DNA of the CDR3 is TGCAGTGCTAGTAGGGCGATGAACCAAGAGACCCAGTACTTC. This gives the protein CSASRAMNQETQYF.

This clonotype appeared many times. The chain employs TRBV12-3 or TRBV12-4 and TRBJ2-7; D possibly uses TRBD1 or TRBD2 (5 bases each). This CDR3 region has 14 residues. V was shortened by 6 bases and J by 2 bases, with 14 bases between the two germline ends. The CDR3 DNA reads TGTGCCAGCAGGACCTACGAGGGACCCTACGAGCAGTACTTC. Residues: CASRTYEGPYEQYF.

The chain recombines TRBV4-1 with TRBJ2-7; no reliable D call. Per germline, CDR1 MGHRA and CDR2 YSYEKL. The CDR3 has 13 amino acids. V was clipped by 5 bases and J by 0 bases, with 8 bases between them. CDR3 protein: CASSETTSYEQYF. The DNA for the CDR3 is TGCGCCAGCAGCGAAACTACCTCCTACGAGCAGTACTTC.

This clonotype was seen ten or more times. V is TRBV5-1 and J is TRBJ1-6; D uncertain. V shed 2 bases and J shed 10 bases, with 10 bases lying between them. CDR1 SGHRS and CDR2 YFSETQ come from the germline V gene. The CDR3 totals 13 residues. CDR3 loop: CASSFGSGSPLHF. DNA for the CDR3: TGCGCCAGCAGCTTTGGAAGTGGGTCACCCCTCCACTTT.

This clonotype was found a few times. This chain connects TRBV5-1 to TRBJ1-2; D uncertain. Germline CDR1 is SGHRS and CDR2 is YFSETQ. V lost 4 bases to trimming and J lost 7 bases, with 17 bases between them. The CDR3 sequence is 14 residues long. CDR3 residues: CASSLDRSGPGYTF. CDR3 in DNA: TGCGCCAGCAGCCTGGACCGGTCGGGTCCTGGCTACACCTTC.

This clonotype was recorded many times. The V gene is TRBV4-1, the J gene TRBJ1-2; TRBD1 is a possible D gene (5 bases). Germline CDR1 and CDR2: MGHRA and YSYEKL. This CDR3 is built from 16 residues. Trimming left V 5 bases short and J 4 bases short, with 20 bases between. The CDR3 nucleotides read TGCGCCAGCAGCGACATACTGCAGGGAAAGGTCTATGGCTACACCTTC. Translating it yields CASSDILQGKVYGYTF.

This clonotype was observed a few times. J is TRBJ1-1 and V is TRBV3-1, with TRBD1 matching over 8 bases. The CDR3 extends over 15 amino acids. Germline CDR1 and CDR2: LGHDT and YNNKEL (reference sequence). Losses at the gene ends were 0 bases for V and 3 bases for J; bases not matched to a gene: 3. The CDR3 DNA sequence: TGTGCCAGCAGCCAAGATTCGGACAGGGACACTGAAGCTTTCTTT. It encodes CASSQDSDRDTEAFF.